This T cell receptor beta chain was profiled in a study of blood T cell repertoires in COVID-19. Germline V lookup: CDR1 SGHVS, CDR2 FQNEAQ. Trimming took 1 base from V and 1 from J; bases not matched to a gene: 0. The CDR3 consists of 14 residues. Only in-frame clones appear in the TCRdb table, and some are missing; sequencing was by immunoSEQ multiplex PCR. Among approximately 310,000 clones listed, 85% were seen once. The sequenced sample was PBMCs or T cells enriched from blood (not recorded which). The sequence came from a woman in her thirties who had been exposed to COVID-19. The gene calls are TRBV7-8 and TRBJ2-7; 8 bases match TRBD1. The CDR3 sequence is CASSLGTGSYEQYF. CDR3 in DNA: TGTGCCAGCAGCTTAGGGACAGGGTCCTACGAGCAGTACTTC.